This T cell receptor beta chain was sequenced for a study of cytomegalovirus exposure and HLA in healthy donors. About the research overall: As an earlier analysis found, some 170 million T cells yielded about 120 million unique TCR beta sequences. Study-wide findings and caveats: Trimming of TCR beta V- and J-genes showed a link, identified in a later analysis, to a missense DCLRE1C variant. Rare sequences made up most TCRs, while some public TCRs were found in many donors. Previous analysis showed most TCR beta V segments were productive about 87% or about 30% of the time.

In this sample, this clone turned up once. Its cognate antigen is unknown. The germline CDR1 and CDR2 sequences are MNHNS and SASEGT. V gave up 7 bases and J gave up 2 bases; unmatched junction bases: 8. There are 15 residues in the CDR3. The PCR made use of 60 Vbeta and 13 Jbeta primers. Here immunoSEQ multiplex PCR was the method, and the copy in TCRdb shows in-frame clones only, minus some. The table shows about 170,000 clones, with approximately 78% occurring only once. The rearrangement links TRBV6-1 to TRBJ2-5, with 9 bases aligning to TRBD1. The source of this sequence is a girl aged 2-15 years in good health and CMV-seropositive. Sequenced: PBMCs. CDR3 bases: TGTGCCAGCAATGGCCGGGACAGGGCTCAAGAGACCCAGTACTTC. Translated, it gives CASNGRDRAQETQYF.